The following is a T cell receptor beta chain sequence with its context. The sample belongs to a study of cytomegalovirus exposure and HLA in healthy donors. Using immunoSEQ multiplex PCR, the repertoire was profiled, and TCRdb retains in-frame clones only, with some absent. The sample records approximately 120,000 clones, 88% being singletons. The CDR3 covers 16 residues. After removal of 2 bases from V and 3 bases from J, the junction contained 7 bases not matched to a gene. In germline, CDR1 is SGHNT, CDR2 YENEEA. The receptor's source is a woman younger than 30 in good health and CMV-seronegative. What was sequenced was PBMCs. V and J are TRBV11-3 and TRBJ2-1; 7 bases line up with TRBD2. CDR3 sequence reads: CASSLSSGAVYNEQFF. The CDR3, as DNA: TGTGCCAGCAGCTTATCAAGCGGGGCGGTCTACAATGAGCAGTTCTTC.